Below, 15 T cell receptor beta chains from the same sample are listed, as sequenced in a study of blood T cell repertoires in COVID-19. Assay used: immunoSEQ multiplex PCR; TCRdb lists only in-frame clones, some missing. The sample lists about 220,000 clones, 70% to 85% occurring once. The specimen was peripheral blood. These TCRs come from a man aged 45-65 years with active or convalescent COVID-19.

CDR3 in DNA: TGTGCCAGCATGAAATTAGCGGGAGGCTCCTACGAGCAGTACTTC. Its protein product is CASMKLAGGSYEQYF. This chain connects TRBV6-5 to TRBJ2-7, with 10 nucleotides matching TRBD2. V shed 7 bases and J 0 bases; nucleotides not matched to a gene: 6. The CDR3 consists of 15 residues. CDR1 is MNHEY and CDR2 is SVGAGI in the germline V gene.

This chain links TRBV28 with TRBJ1-6, with a weak D call TRBD1 (5 bases). CDR1 is MDHEN, CDR2 SYDVKM, per germline. Trimming left V 5 bases short and J 0 bases short, with 17 bases between. The CDR3 is 18 residues long. CDR3 nucleotide sequence: TGTGCCAGCAGTCCACCTGGGGCAGGATTCTCCTATAATTCACCCCTCCACTTT. Translated: CASSPPGAGFSYNSPLHF.

The V gene is TRBV27, the J gene TRBJ2-7, with 11 positions matching TRBD1. The CDR3 runs to 14 residues. The ends lost 4 bases at V and 4 bases at J; junction bases unmatched: 3. Germline assignment: CDR1 MNHEY and CDR2 SMNVEV (reference sequence). DNA of the CDR3: TGTGCCAGCAGTTCTGGACAGGGGGCGTACGAGCAGTACTTC. Amino acid sequence: CASSSGQGAYEQYF.

The chain combines TRBV6-5 with TRBJ1-2; D ambiguous. CDR1 MNHEY and CDR2 SVGAGI come from the germline V gene. Trimming removed 11 bases at V and 0 bases at J, with 10 bases between. This CDR3 region has 12 residues. The CDR3 nucleotides are TGTGCCTCCGGAGGATCTAACTATGGCTACACCTTC. This sequence encodes CASGGSNYGYTF.

This chain joins TRBV2 and TRBJ2-2; the match to TRBD1 covers 7 bases. Germline lookup yields CDR1 SNHLY and CDR2 FYNNEI. The CDR3 covers 16 residues. Unmatched junction bases numbered 7, after V lost 2 bases and J lost 4 bases. CDR3 DNA sequence: TGTGCCAGCAGTGAATTCGGGACAGAGAGCACCGGGGAGCTGTTTTTT. Residues: CASSEFGTESTGELFF.

The chain links TRBV6-5 to TRBJ2-1; D is unclear. The CDR3 loop spans 14 amino acids. Germline CDR1 is MNHEY and CDR2 is SVGAGI. Trimming removed 4 bases from V and 2 bases from J, with 9 bases in between. The CDR3 DNA reads TGTGCCAGCAGTTCTCAGCGCACCTACAATGAGCAGTTCTTC. Residues: CASSSQRTYNEQFF.

This clone was detected only a few times. This sequence joins TRBV29-1 and TRBJ2-7; 12 positions match TRBD2. The CDR3 has 18 amino acids. Looked up from germline, CDR1 is SQVTM and CDR2 is ANQGSEA. The trim removed 4 bases at V and 2 bases at J, leaving 15 bases unmatched. The CDR3 protein is CSVVSEGTSGRPTYEQYF. In nucleotides, the CDR3 is TGCAGCGTTGTGTCGGAGGGCACTAGCGGGAGGCCTACCTACGAGCAGTACTTC.

The chain recombines TRBV19 with TRBJ2-3; D not resolved. This CDR3 has 13 amino acids. Between the trimmed V and J ends, which lost 4 bases and 2 bases, there was a span of 7 bases. CDR1 and CDR2 (germline): LNHDA, SQIVND (reference sequence). Written as DNA, the CDR3 is TGTGCCAGTAGTAAACTTTACACAGATACGCAGTATTTT. This gives the protein CASSKLYTDTQYF.

This clone came up a few times. This sequence joins TRBV9 and TRBJ1-2, with 9 bases aligning to TRBD1. The length of the CDR3 is 16 residues. Germline trimming cut 0 bases from V and 1 base from J; bases unmatched to any gene: 4. Germline V CDR1 and CDR2: SGDLS, YYNGEE. The CDR3 DNA follows: TGTGCCAGCAGCGTAGGGGACAGGGCCCTTAACTATGGCTACACCTTC. Translated: CASSVGDRALNYGYTF.

The sample holds a few counts of this clone. The chain carries TRBV6-5 and TRBJ1-1, with no clear D. The V end lost 7 bases, the J end lost 0 bases, and 12 bases lay between the germline ends. The germline V gene has CDR1 MNHEY and CDR2 SVGAGI. The CDR3 contains 14 residues. The CDR3 loop reads CASNPSLLNTEAFF. CDR3 coding DNA: TGTGCCAGCAACCCGTCGCTATTGAACACTGAAGCTTTCTTT.

V gene TRBV19 combines with J gene TRBJ2-1; D gene unclear. This CDR3 is built from 21 residues. Trimming removed 0 bases at V and 4 bases at J, with 28 bases between. Per germline, CDR1 LNHDA and CDR2 SQIVND (reference sequence). CDR3 in DNA: TGTGCCAGTAGTATAGATCCCCCTTCGGTCATGGCCCGGAGAACGTACAATGAGCAGTTCTTC. Amino acid sequence: CASSIDPPSVMARRTYNEQFF.

The rearrangement uses TRBV18 and TRBJ1-3; no definite D call. The germline V and J ends were trimmed by 2 bases and 1 base, with 9 bases remaining between them. Per the germline V gene, CDR1 is KGHSH and CDR2 is LQKENI. The CDR3 is 15 amino acids. The CDR3 spells CASSPVADSGNTIYF. In nucleotides, the CDR3 is TGTGCCAGCTCACCAGTAGCGGATTCTGGAAACACCATATATTTT.

DNA for the CDR3: TGTGCCAGCTCACCATCGGGCGTCGGGACAGGGGGCTTATACGAGCAGTACTTC. This sequence encodes CASSPSGVGTGGLYEQYF. The V call is TRBV18, the J call TRBJ2-7; the match to TRBD1 covers 12 bases. The length of the CDR3 is 18 residues. After removal of 2 bases from V and 4 bases from J, the junction contained 12 bases not matched to a gene. Germline V gene data show CDR1 as KGHSH and CDR2 as LQKENI.

The rearrangement joins TRBV27 to TRBJ1-6; maybe TRBD1 (5 bases). Germline V CDR1 and CDR2: MNHEY, SMNVEV (reference sequence). CDR3 size: 18 residues. V shed 3 bases and J shed 8 bases, with 23 bases lying between them. The CDR3 protein is CASSFLPPQGGADSPLHF. The CDR3 DNA reads as TGTGCCAGCAGTTTCCTCCCCCCTCAGGGTGGGGCCGATTCACCCCTCCACTTT.

The chain links TRBV6-6 to TRBJ1-3, with D perhaps TRBD1 (5 bases). The germline V gene encodes CDR1 MNHNY and CDR2 SVGAGI (reference sequence). V gave up 7 bases and J gave up 9 bases, with 22 bases separating them. This CDR3 has 15 amino acids. The CDR3 nucleotides read TGTGCCAGCACAACCTCCGGAAGGGGATATGCCACCATATATTTT. Translating gives CASTTSGRGYATIYF.